This is a list of T cell receptor beta chains from one sample in a study of blood T cells in healthy people across ages. TCRdb independently ran MiXCR on the 5' RACE reads; one entry per CDR3 protein. The sample has about 1.6 million distinct CDR3 sequences; 30% to 40% are singletons. Input material: blood. The receptor source for this set is a woman in her twenties or thirties in good health. Each CDR3 is given without its conserved first and last residue. Expanded clones are given a class, and other clones once, few, many or no size at all.

v_gene: TRBV6-1
abundance: few
j_gene: TRBJ2-7
CDR3aa: ASSGHVEQY

v_gene: TRBV20-1
abundance: NA
j_gene: TRBJ2-1
CDR3aa: SAGTSGRNYNEQF

v_gene: TRBV20-1
abundance: NA
j_gene: TRBJ2-5
CDR3aa: SARDRKRGQEAQY

v_gene: TRBV5-4
abundance: few
j_gene: TRBJ2-5
CDR3aa: ASSPGLDYQETQY

v_gene: TRBV20-1
abundance: NA
j_gene: TRBJ1-6
CDR3aa: SAAGTGFLNSYNSPLH

v_gene: TRBV7-6
abundance: few
j_gene: TRBJ2-1
CDR3aa: ASSTRTGSNEQF

v_gene: TRBV7-6
abundance: NA
j_gene: TRBJ1-5
CDR3aa: ASRFRRGNQPQH

v_gene: TRBV7-9
abundance: few
j_gene: TRBJ2-3
CDR3aa: ASSFKVGDTQY

v_gene: TRBV11-2
abundance: NA
j_gene: TRBJ2-1
CDR3aa: ANSLVQGGYNEQF

v_gene: TRBV10-3
abundance: few
j_gene: TRBJ2-6
CDR3aa: AAQGGTGENLGVLT

v_gene: TRBV4-1
abundance: NA
j_gene: TRBJ1-1
CDR3aa: ASSRQVVRERTEAF

v_gene: TRBV9
abundance: NA
j_gene: TRBJ1-2
CDR3aa: ASSVTGESGYT

v_gene: TRBV5-1
abundance: NA
j_gene: TRBJ2-1
CDR3aa: ASSLSGGQGLNEQF

v_gene: TRBV7-6
abundance: NA
j_gene: TRBJ2-3
CDR3aa: ASSPLAGSLKDTQY

v_gene: TRBV7-3
abundance: NA
j_gene: TRBJ1-6
CDR3aa: ASSLDGKNSPLH

v_gene: TRBV7-2
abundance: NA
j_gene: TRBJ2-7
CDR3aa: ASSPNFGLAGDGEQY

v_gene: TRBV27
abundance: few
j_gene: TRBJ2-7
CDR3aa: ASSLLVGQGYEQY

v_gene: TRBV7-6
abundance: NA
j_gene: TRBJ2-1
CDR3aa: ASSSQPGTSADEQF

v_gene: TRBV20-1
abundance: NA
j_gene: TRBJ2-1
CDR3aa: SATRGAYNEQF

v_gene: TRBV2
abundance: once
j_gene: TRBJ1-2
CDR3aa: ASGEAGRSYGYT

v_gene: TRBV12-3/TRBV12-4
abundance: few
j_gene: TRBJ1-1
CDR3aa: ASTLGDDTNTEAF

v_gene: TRBV14
abundance: few
j_gene: TRBJ1-3
CDR3aa: ASSQVALLNTIY

v_gene: TRBV4-1
abundance: few
j_gene: TRBJ1-5
CDR3aa: ASSPGQGEFGNQPQH

v_gene: TRBV29-1
abundance: many
j_gene: TRBJ2-7
CDR3aa: SIGLAGGYEQY

v_gene: TRBV20-1
abundance: NA
j_gene: TRBJ2-3
CDR3aa: SASGKSTTDTRY

v_gene: TRBV3-1
abundance: many
j_gene: TRBJ2-7
CDR3aa: ASSQGGTGSYEQY

v_gene: TRBV12-3/TRBV12-4
abundance: few
j_gene: TRBJ1-2
CDR3aa: ASSYLTGNNGYT

v_gene: TRBV2
abundance: NA
j_gene: TRBJ2-7
CDR3aa: ASRTTLTYEQY

v_gene: TRBV20-1
abundance: NA
j_gene: NA
CDR3aa: SARPGLAGGEQY

v_gene: TRBV20-1
abundance: NA
j_gene: TRBJ1-2
CDR3aa: SARDKNGYT

v_gene: TRBV7-2
abundance: many
j_gene: TRBJ2-1
CDR3aa: ASSLGGAPGGRQF

v_gene: TRBV7-2
abundance: NA
j_gene: TRBJ1-2
CDR3aa: ASRGTGHTNYGYT

v_gene: TRBV29-1
abundance: NA
j_gene: TRBJ1-1
CDR3aa: SVESGGTTEAF

v_gene: TRBV20-1
abundance: few
j_gene: TRBJ1-5
CDR3aa: SASPPGGVVNQPQH

v_gene: TRBV6-5
abundance: NA
j_gene: TRBJ2-7
CDR3aa: SSSSRTKVGYEQY

v_gene: TRBV30
abundance: NA
j_gene: TRBJ2-1
CDR3aa: VGRGGSEEQF